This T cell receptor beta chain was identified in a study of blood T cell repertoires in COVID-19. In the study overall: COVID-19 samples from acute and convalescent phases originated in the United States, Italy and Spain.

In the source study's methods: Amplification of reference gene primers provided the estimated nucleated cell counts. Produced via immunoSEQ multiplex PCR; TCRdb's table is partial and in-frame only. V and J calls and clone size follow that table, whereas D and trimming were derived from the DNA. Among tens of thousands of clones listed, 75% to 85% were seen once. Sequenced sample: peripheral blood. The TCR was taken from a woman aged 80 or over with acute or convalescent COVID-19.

In nucleotides, the CDR3 is TGCGCCAGCAGTCAAGGCGAGGGACAGGGATTTACCTACGAGCAGTACTTC. Protein product: CASSQGEGQGFTYEQYF. The rearrangement links TRBV23-1 to TRBJ2-7; TRBD1 matches at 9 bases. TRBV23-1 is classed as an ORF, of uncertain function. J was trimmed by 2 bases and V by 2 bases; bases with no gene match: 10. There are 17 residues in the CDR3.